This TCR beta chain was recovered during a study of Ad26.COV2.S vaccination and SARS-CoV-2 variants. Background on the study: The vaccine Ad26.COV2.S was put into the muscle once, or twice with 56 days between.

The treatment: some 19 received Ad26.COV2.S at low or high dose, single or two shots; roughly five received placebo; per-sample allocation not given. Repertoires come from day 63 after the first vaccine or placebo injection. The CDR3 length is 15 residues. The V gene's germline CDR1 is SGHTA and CDR2 FQGNSA. V dropped 5 bases and J dropped 2; count of bases not matched to a gene: 4. The sample holds one count of this clone. Produced via immunoSEQ multiplex PCR; TCRdb's table is partial and in-frame only. The sample has approximately 410,000 clones, about 92% seen once. This receptor was obtained from a person aged 18-65 years who received the Ad26.COV2.S COVID-19 vaccine or a placebo. The sample here was peripheral blood, taken in a trial of Ad26.COV2.S vaccine versus placebo. This chain uses TRBV7-2 with TRBJ1-5; 9 nucleotides match TRBD1. CDR3 in amino acids: CASSTGGYGNQPQHF. The CDR3 DNA reads as TGTGCCAGCAGCACAGGGGGCTACGGCAATCAGCCCCAGCATTTT.